Listed below are T cell receptor beta chains from one sample, sequenced in a study of shared clonotypes between healthy human individuals. Profiled with immunoSEQ multiplex PCR; TCRdb holds only in-frame clones, not every one. This table has about 2.3 million clones, 93% appearing once. The sequencing input was naive CD4+ T cells from PBMCs. The receptor set was obtained from a man between 18 and 35 years old in good health. Some clones in this sample may be carry-over from other donors' samples. The conserved cysteine and the conserved F or W are not part of the CDR3 here. Fields, in order: J gene, clone size, V gene, CDR3 protein. Clone size appears in some rows only: once, few, many, or a class for an expanded clone.

>TRBJ2-2|NA|TRBV7-9
ASSLEIAGTHTGELF
>TRBJ1-1|NA|TRBV19
ASSVDRVATEAF
>TRBJ2-5|NA|TRBV5-1
ASSPPGVRETQY
>TRBJ2-7|NA|TRBV29-1
SVGWTSDSYEQY
>TRBJ2-7|NA|TRBV27
ASSLIASGRIYEQY
>TRBJ2-1|NA|TRBV28
ASKMETLANEQF
>TRBJ1-4|NA|TRBV6-5
ASRQPGLSEKLF
>TRBJ2-6|once|TRBV28
ASSLSGSGANVLT
>TRBJ2-3|once|TRBV7-9
AIDLQNTQY
>TRBJ1-2|NA|TRBV5-4
ASSLPGGAQEGYT
>TRBJ1-1|NA|TRBV28
ASSPHTQGHTEAF
>TRBJ2-7|NA|TRBV7-9
ASSLLPQGSSYEQY
>TRBJ1-1|NA|TRBV29-1
SVEKGRSTEAF
>TRBJ1-3|NA|TRBV2
ASSATRTGSGNTIY
>TRBJ1-2|NA|TRBV11-2
ASSEEGLNGYT
>TRBJ2-1|NA|TRBV28
ASSSSGAAGEQF
>TRBJ2-3|once|TRBV29-1
SVPRGGADTQY
>TRBJ2-7|once|TRBV4-2
ASSQGLVYEQY
>TRBJ2-3|NA|TRBV4-2
ASSQGTTETTDTQY
>TRBJ1-1|NA|TRBV5-4
ASSPPNTEAF
>TRBJ1-1|NA|TRBV14
ASSLHGRANYF
>TRBJ1-4|NA|TRBV5-6
ASSLRAGKNEKLF
>TRBJ1-2|NA|TRBV5-1
ASSWRVGTYYGYT
>TRBJ1-1|NA|TRBV6-5
ASRYNRGLAEAF
>TRBJ2-7|NA|TRBV4-1
ASSQARVAFYEQY
>TRBJ2-1|NA|TRBV5-1
ASSLLTGVGNEQF
>TRBJ2-3|once|TRBV7-9
ASSSSDGTDTQY
>TRBJ1-5|once|TRBV10-3
AISESPRNSNQPQH
>TRBJ2-1|NA|TRBV2
ASSEVSYEQF